This TCR beta chain was captured by sequencing in a study of control samples from healthy donors and cancer patients. The ends were cut back, 5 bases at V and 3 bases at J, with 14 bases in the middle. The CDR3 contains 14 residues. Germline V lookup: CDR1 SGHAT, CDR2 FQDESV (reference sequence). TCRdb's table, derived via immunoSEQ multiplex PCR, lists solely in-frame clones and lacks some. This sample has about 130,000 clones; roughly 90% occur once, and the top ten carry roughly 1.9%. This TCR came from a woman aged 45-59 years in good health. The chain is built from TRBV11-1 and TRBJ2-7; TRBD2 is a possible D gene (7 bases). Specimen: blood. Here the CDR3 DNA reads TGTGCCAGCAGCGGGGGGGCACCAGACTACGAGCAGTACTTC. Amino acids: CASSGGAPDYEQYF.